The rows below give T cell receptor beta chains drawn from one sample of a study of shared clonotypes between healthy human individuals. Assay used: immunoSEQ multiplex PCR; TCRdb lists only in-frame clones, some missing. The sample has about 2.2 million clones; around 95% are singletons. Material for sequencing was naive CD8+ T cells from PBMCs. All receptors derive from a man aged 18 to 30 in good health. Some clones in this sample may be carry-over from other donors' samples. Both conserved end residues are trimmed from each CDR3. The listing skips clone size in some rows; elsewhere it reads once, few, many or a size class.

v_gene	abundance	j_gene	CDR3aa
TRBV7-8	.	TRBJ2-2	ASSMMKGELF
TRBV7-8	.	TRBJ2-1	ASRVEGIGNEQF
TRBV27	once	TRBJ2-7	ASRYRDRVPYEQY
TRBV7-9	.	TRBJ2-7	ASSLEQGGYEQY
TRBV10-2	.	TRBJ1-1	ASSARETEAF
TRBV7-2	.	TRBJ2-1	ASSLWQREGHEQF
TRBV9	.	TRBJ2-1	ASSASGRVSEQF
TRBV5-1	.	TRBJ1-1	ASSLGRGEATEAF
TRBV5-1	.	TRBJ1-3	ASSPDRSSGNTIY
TRBV21-1	.	TRBJ2-1	ASSKGCRARPQF
TRBV7-9	.	TRBJ2-7	ASRSTGTATYEQY
TRBV9	.	TRBJ2-1	ASSGNRVNEQF
TRBV10-3	.	TRBJ1-2	AISESWDDYYGYT
TRBV5-8	.	TRBJ1-1	ASLFMRNTEAF
TRBV28	.	TRBJ2-5	ASSLLRERETQY
TRBV27	once	TRBJ2-7	ASSPQAGGLSYEQY
TRBV7-9	.	TRBJ2-1	ASSLGTSRYNEQF
TRBV27	.	TRBJ2-3	ASQTLLTDTQY
TRBV27	.	TRBJ2-3	ASTTSGSADTQY
TRBV2	.	TRBJ2-7	ASSVNHEQY
TRBV4-3	once	TRBJ1-1	ASSHGEGAGAF
TRBV28	.	TRBJ2-7	ASRDHRNSSYEQY
TRBV19	.	TRBJ1-3	ASSIEWDAESSGNTIY
TRBV19	.	TRBJ2-7	ASSISFWGRGSYEQY
TRBV18	.	TRBJ1-1	ASSPPGHRGAMNTEAF
TRBV27	.	TRBJ2-7	ASSPTGQVPYEQY
TRBV10-1	.	TRBJ2-1	ASSGGSGSNYNEQF
TRBV14	.	TRBJ2-1	ASSRTPGQVYNEQF
TRBV6-4	.	TRBJ1-2	ASKAGGAGGYT
TRBV19	.	TRBJ2-5	ATSDRMQETQY
TRBV7-9	.	TRBJ1-4	ASSLSGEKLF
TRBV5-8	.	TRBJ2-2	ASSLLAGVGGELF
TRBV25-1	few	TRBJ1-1	ASSETGAEAF
TRBV27	.	TRBJ2-7	ASSRSGTLEQY
TRBV2	.	TRBJ2-4	ASSAGLAGILGNIQY
TRBV4-1	few	TRBJ1-1	ASSQDHPGASEAF
TRBV7-2	.	TRBJ2-1	ASSLGTRIGDEQF